A selection of T cell receptor beta chains follows, all from one sample in a study of OX40 agonist ivuxolimab in advanced cancers. Sequencing used immunoSEQ multiplex PCR; TCRdb keeps in-frame clones, though not all of them. Among about 21,000 clones listed, approximately 83% were seen once. Source: CD4+ or CD8+ T cells sorted from blood, taken in a trial of the OX40 agonist ivuxolimab. The source is an adult with an advanced solid tumor such as melanoma, head and neck, liver or kidney cancer. Both conserved end residues are part of each CDR3. The D gene is left open where the match is weak. Expanded clones get a size class; other rows say once, few or many, or leave the size out.

j_call: TRBJ2-5
v_call: TRBV19
d_call: NA
clone_size: NA
cdr3_aa: CASSIGIAEYQETQYF
cdr3_nt: TGTGCCAGTAGTATAGGGATAGCGGAGTACCAAGAGACCCAGTACTTC

j_call: TRBJ2-5
v_call: TRBV27
d_call: NA
clone_size: NA
cdr3_aa: CASSPDLRETQYF
cdr3_nt: TGTGCCAGCAGTCCGGACCTCCGGGAGACCCAGTACTTC

j_call: TRBJ1-1
v_call: TRBV5-1
d_call: NA
clone_size: NA
cdr3_aa: CASSLNFPGSEAFF
cdr3_nt: TGCGCCAGCAGCTTGAACTTCCCAGGGTCTGAAGCTTTCTTT

j_call: TRBJ2-3
v_call: TRBV11-2
d_call: NA
clone_size: NA
cdr3_aa: CASSFFPPRGFRTDMQYF
cdr3_nt: TGTGCCAGCAGCTTTTTCCCCCCTCGGGGGTTTAGGACAGATATGCAGTATTTT

j_call: TRBJ2-5
v_call: TRBV27
d_call: NA
clone_size: NA
cdr3_aa: CASSLTFQETQYF
cdr3_nt: TGTGCCAGCAGTTTAACCTTTCAAGAGACCCAGTACTTC

j_call: TRBJ2-3
v_call: TRBV25-1
d_call: NA
clone_size: NA
cdr3_aa: CASREQSTDTQYF
cdr3_nt: TGTGCCAGCAGGGAACAGAGCACAGATACGCAGTATTTT

j_call: TRBJ2-5
v_call: TRBV10-1
d_call: TRBD2
clone_size: NA
cdr3_aa: CASSSGIGQTQYF
cdr3_nt: TGCGCCAGCAGTAGCGGGATTGGACAGACCCAGTACTTC

j_call: TRBJ1-1
v_call: TRBV30
d_call: NA
clone_size: medium-sized
cdr3_aa: CAWSVFGGTEAFF
cdr3_nt: TGTGCCTGGAGTGTATTCGGGGGGACTGAAGCTTTCTTT

j_call: TRBJ1-2
v_call: TRBV15
d_call: NA
clone_size: NA
cdr3_aa: CATSRARSGERYGYTF
cdr3_nt: TGTGCCACCAGCAGAGCCCGCAGTGGGGAGAGGTATGGCTACACCTTC

j_call: TRBJ1-1
v_call: TRBV5-4
d_call: NA
clone_size: medium-sized
cdr3_aa: CASSLLGGTEAFF
cdr3_nt: TGTGCCAGCAGCTTGTTGGGTGGGACTGAAGCTTTCTTT

j_call: TRBJ2-7
v_call: TRBV7-6
d_call: TRBD2
clone_size: few
cdr3_aa: CASSVLAGGAGYEQYF
cdr3_nt: TGTGCCAGCAGCGTCCTAGCGGGAGGAGCTGGCTACGAGCAGTACTTC

j_call: TRBJ2-1
v_call: TRBV5-1
d_call: NA
clone_size: NA
cdr3_aa: CASSAGYEQFF
cdr3_nt: TGCGCCAGCAGCGCCGGTTATGAGCAGTTCTTC

j_call: TRBJ2-1
v_call: TRBV5-5
d_call: TRBD2
clone_size: NA
cdr3_aa: CASSSGGLAYEQFF
cdr3_nt: TGTGCCAGCAGCTCGGGGGGACTAGCTTATGAGCAGTTCTTC

j_call: TRBJ1-5
v_call: TRBV19
d_call: TRBD1
clone_size: NA
cdr3_aa: CASGNRGGQPQHF
cdr3_nt: TGTGCCAGTGGAAACAGGGGAGGTCAGCCCCAGCATTTT

j_call: TRBJ2-7
v_call: TRBV27
d_call: NA
clone_size: few
cdr3_aa: CASSLSAGSGEQYF
cdr3_nt: TGTGCCAGCAGTTTATCGGCAGGGTCGGGAGAGCAGTACTTC

j_call: TRBJ2-6
v_call: TRBV5-1
d_call: NA
clone_size: NA
cdr3_aa: CASSAQVGPGANVLTF
cdr3_nt: TGCGCCAGCAGCGCCCAGGTGGGGCCCGGGGCCAACGTCCTGACTTTC

j_call: TRBJ2-1
v_call: TRBV7-9
d_call: NA
clone_size: NA
cdr3_aa: CASRLRGSYNEQFF
cdr3_nt: TGTGCCAGCAGGCTTAGGGGTTCCTACAATGAGCAGTTCTTC

j_call: TRBJ1-1
v_call: TRBV2
d_call: TRBD1
clone_size: few
cdr3_aa: CASSEPGTVNTEAFF
cdr3_nt: TGTGCCAGCAGCGAGCCCGGGACAGTGAACACTGAAGCTTTCTTT

j_call: TRBJ2-7
v_call: TRBV6-1
d_call: NA
clone_size: NA
cdr3_aa: CASSTTETEQYF
cdr3_nt: TGTGCCAGCAGTACTACGGAGACGGAGCAGTACTTC

j_call: TRBJ2-3
v_call: TRBV7-3
d_call: NA
clone_size: once
cdr3_aa: CASSLTRTDTDTQYF
cdr3_nt: TGTGCCAGCAGCTTAACCCGGACTGACACAGATACGCAGTATTTT

j_call: TRBJ2-1
v_call: TRBV28
d_call: TRBD1
clone_size: once
cdr3_aa: CASRDQGQSSSYNEQFF
cdr3_nt: TGTGCCAGCAGAGACCAGGGACAGTCGAGCTCCTACAATGAGCAGTTCTTC

j_call: TRBJ2-4
v_call: TRBV4-1
d_call: NA
clone_size: once
cdr3_aa: CASSQDGNIQYF
cdr3_nt: TGCGCCAGCAGCCAAGATGGAAACATTCAGTACTTC

j_call: TRBJ1-3
v_call: TRBV5-4
d_call: TRBD1
clone_size: NA
cdr3_aa: CASSHKDRPESGNTIYF
cdr3_nt: TGTGCCAGCAGTCATAAGGACAGGCCGGAATCCGGAAACACCATATATTTT

j_call: TRBJ2-1
v_call: TRBV14
d_call: NA
clone_size: NA
cdr3_aa: CASSQVYNEQFF
cdr3_nt: TGTGCCAGCAGCCAAGTCTACAATGAGCAGTTCTTC

j_call: TRBJ2-1
v_call: TRBV10-3
d_call: NA
clone_size: NA
cdr3_aa: CAISENSYNEQFF
cdr3_nt: TGTGCCATCAGTGAGAATTCCTACAATGAGCAGTTCTTC

j_call: TRBJ2-5
v_call: TRBV7-9
d_call: TRBD1
clone_size: few
cdr3_aa: CASILWTGLLQETQYF
cdr3_nt: TGTGCCAGCATCCTGTGGACAGGGCTCCTCCAAGAGACCCAGTACTTC

j_call: TRBJ2-1
v_call: TRBV5-4
d_call: TRBD2
clone_size: NA
cdr3_aa: CASSLEGAAGKGNEQFF
cdr3_nt: TGTGCCAGCAGCTTGGAAGGGGCAGCGGGGAAAGGCAATGAGCAGTTCTTC

j_call: TRBJ2-7
v_call: TRBV5-1
d_call: NA
clone_size: NA
cdr3_aa: CASSWGLEQYF
cdr3_nt: TGCGCCAGCAGCTGGGGACTCGAGCAGTACTTC

j_call: TRBJ1-2
v_call: TRBV30
d_call: TRBD1
clone_size: NA
cdr3_aa: CAWSEPDRGSGYTF
cdr3_nt: TGTGCCTGGAGTGAACCGGACAGGGGCTCTGGCTACACCTTC

j_call: TRBJ2-7
v_call: TRBV6-1
d_call: TRBD2
clone_size: NA
cdr3_aa: CASSEAPGGGVYEQYF
cdr3_nt: TGTGCCAGCAGTGAAGCACCGGGCGGGGGGGTTTACGAGCAGTACTTC

j_call: TRBJ2-1
v_call: TRBV7-2
d_call: NA
clone_size: NA
cdr3_aa: CASSPREAYNEQFF
cdr3_nt: TGTGCCAGCAGCCCGAGGGAGGCCTACAATGAGCAGTTCTTC